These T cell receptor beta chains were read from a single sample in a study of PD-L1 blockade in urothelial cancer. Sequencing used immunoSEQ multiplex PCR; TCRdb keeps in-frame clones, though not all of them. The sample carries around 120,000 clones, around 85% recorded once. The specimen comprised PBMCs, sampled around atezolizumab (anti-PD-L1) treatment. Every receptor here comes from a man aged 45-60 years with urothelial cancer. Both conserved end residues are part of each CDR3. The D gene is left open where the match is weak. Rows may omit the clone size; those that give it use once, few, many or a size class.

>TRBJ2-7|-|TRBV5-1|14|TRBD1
TGCGCCAGCAGCTTTGGGACAGGGTCATACGAGCAGTACTTC
CASSFGTGSYEQYF
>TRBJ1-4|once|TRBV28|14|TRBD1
TGTGCCAGCCTCCCCGGGGACAGAGGTGGAAAACTGTTTTTT
CASLPGDRGGKLFF
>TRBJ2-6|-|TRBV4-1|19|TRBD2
TGCGCCAGCAGCCAGAATGCGCTAGCGGGATTCTTTGGGGCCAACGTCCTGACTTTC
CASSQNALAGFFGANVLTF
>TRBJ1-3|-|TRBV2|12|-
TGTGCCAGCAGTGACAATGGAAACACCATATATTTT
CASSDNGNTIYF
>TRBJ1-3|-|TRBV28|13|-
TGTGCCAGCAGTACGACCGGCCGGGACACCATATATTTT
CASSTTGRDTIYF
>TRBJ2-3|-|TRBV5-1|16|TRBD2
TGCGCCAGCAGCCCTGGGACTAGCGGGAAGACAGATACGCAGTATTTT
CASSPGTSGKTDTQYF
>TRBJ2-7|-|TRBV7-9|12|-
TGTGCCAGCAGCTCTCAGGGTTACGAGCAGTACTTC
CASSSQGYEQYF
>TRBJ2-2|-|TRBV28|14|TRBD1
TGTGCCAGTCACAGGGGGTCGGTTACCGGGGAGCTGTTTTTT
CASHRGSVTGELFF
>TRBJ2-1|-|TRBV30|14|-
TGTGCCTGGAGTGGGGAGCGGAGGTACAATGAGCAGTTCTTC
CAWSGERRYNEQFF
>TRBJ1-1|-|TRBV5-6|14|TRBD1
TGTGCCAGCAGTCAGGGACAGGGTGACACTGAAGCTTTCTTT
CASSQGQGDTEAFF
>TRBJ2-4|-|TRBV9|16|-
TGTGCCAGCAGCGTCAGACAGGACGCCCTACAAAACATTCAGTACTTC
CASSVRQDALQNIQYF